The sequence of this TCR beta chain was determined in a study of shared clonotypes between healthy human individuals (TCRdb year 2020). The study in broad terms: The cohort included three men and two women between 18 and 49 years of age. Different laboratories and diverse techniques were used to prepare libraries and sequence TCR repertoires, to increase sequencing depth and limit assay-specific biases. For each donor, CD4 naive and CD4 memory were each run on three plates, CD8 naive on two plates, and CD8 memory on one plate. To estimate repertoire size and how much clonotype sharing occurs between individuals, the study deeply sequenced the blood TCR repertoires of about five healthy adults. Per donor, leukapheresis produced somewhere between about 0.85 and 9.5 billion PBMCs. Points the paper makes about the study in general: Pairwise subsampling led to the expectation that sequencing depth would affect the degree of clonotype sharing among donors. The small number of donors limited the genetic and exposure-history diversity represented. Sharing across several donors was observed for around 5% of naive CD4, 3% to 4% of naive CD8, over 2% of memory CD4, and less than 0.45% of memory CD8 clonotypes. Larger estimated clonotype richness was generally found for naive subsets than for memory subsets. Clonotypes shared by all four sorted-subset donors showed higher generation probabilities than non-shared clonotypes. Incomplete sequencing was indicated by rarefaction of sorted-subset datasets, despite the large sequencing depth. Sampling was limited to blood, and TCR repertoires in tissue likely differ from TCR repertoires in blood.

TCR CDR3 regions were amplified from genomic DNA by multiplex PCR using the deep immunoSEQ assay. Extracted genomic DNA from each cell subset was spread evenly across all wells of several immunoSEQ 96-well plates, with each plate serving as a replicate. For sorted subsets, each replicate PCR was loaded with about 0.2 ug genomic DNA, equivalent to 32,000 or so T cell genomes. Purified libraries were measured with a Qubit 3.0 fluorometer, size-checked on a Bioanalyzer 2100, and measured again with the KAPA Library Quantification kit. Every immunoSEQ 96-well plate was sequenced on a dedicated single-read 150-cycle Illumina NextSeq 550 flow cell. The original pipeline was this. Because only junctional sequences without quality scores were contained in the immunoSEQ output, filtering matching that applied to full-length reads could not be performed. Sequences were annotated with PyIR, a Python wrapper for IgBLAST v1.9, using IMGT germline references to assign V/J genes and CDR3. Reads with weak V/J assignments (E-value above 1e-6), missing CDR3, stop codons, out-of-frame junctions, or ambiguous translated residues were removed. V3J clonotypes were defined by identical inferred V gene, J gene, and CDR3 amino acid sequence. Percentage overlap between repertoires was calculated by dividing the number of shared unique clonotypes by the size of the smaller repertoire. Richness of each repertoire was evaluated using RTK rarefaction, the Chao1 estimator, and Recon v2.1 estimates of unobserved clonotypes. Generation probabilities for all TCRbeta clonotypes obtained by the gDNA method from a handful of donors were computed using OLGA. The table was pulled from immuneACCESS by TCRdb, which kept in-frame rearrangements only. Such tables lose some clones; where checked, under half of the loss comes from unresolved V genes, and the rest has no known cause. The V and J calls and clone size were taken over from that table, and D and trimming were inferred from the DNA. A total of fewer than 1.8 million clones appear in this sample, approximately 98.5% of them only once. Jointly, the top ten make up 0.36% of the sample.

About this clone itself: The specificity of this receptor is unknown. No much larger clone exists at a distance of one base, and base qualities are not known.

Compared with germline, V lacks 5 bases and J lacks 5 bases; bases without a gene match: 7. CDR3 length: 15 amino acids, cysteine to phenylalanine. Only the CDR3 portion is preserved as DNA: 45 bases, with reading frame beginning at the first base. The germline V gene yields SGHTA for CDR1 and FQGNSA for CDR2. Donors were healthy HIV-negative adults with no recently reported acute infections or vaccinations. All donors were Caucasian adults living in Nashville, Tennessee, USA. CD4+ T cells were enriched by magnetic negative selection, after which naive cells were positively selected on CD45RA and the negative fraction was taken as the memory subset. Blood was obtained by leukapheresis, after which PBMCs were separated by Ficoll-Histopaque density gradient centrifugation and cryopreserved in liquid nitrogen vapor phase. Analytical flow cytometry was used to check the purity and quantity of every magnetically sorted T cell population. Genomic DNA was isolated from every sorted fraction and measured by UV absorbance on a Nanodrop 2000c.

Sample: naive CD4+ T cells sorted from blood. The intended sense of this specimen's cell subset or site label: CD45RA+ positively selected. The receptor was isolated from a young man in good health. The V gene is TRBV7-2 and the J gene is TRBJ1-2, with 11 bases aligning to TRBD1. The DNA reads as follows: TGTGCCAGCAGCCCAGGGACAGGGGGGTTTTATGGCTACACCTTC. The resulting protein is CASSPGTGGFYGYTF. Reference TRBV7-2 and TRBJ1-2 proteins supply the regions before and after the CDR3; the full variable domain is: GAGVSQSPSNKVTEKGKDVELRCDPISGHTALYWYRQSLGQGLEFLIYFQGNSAPDKSGLPSDRFSAERTGGSVSTLTIQRTQQEDSAVYLCASSPGTGGFYGYTFGSGTRLTVV.